This T cell receptor beta chain was profiled in a study of cytomegalovirus exposure and HLA in healthy donors. Study conclusions and caveats: When analyzed later, a missense DCLRE1C variant was found to be linked to TCR beta V- and J-gene trimming. Cytomegalovirus-associated status was assigned to about 160 TCR beta chains. A later analysis reportedly identified an Asian-associated ancestry cluster as carrying fewer N-insertions than the roughly 600-donor mean.

Germline V gene sequence: CDR1 SGHAT, CDR2 FQNNGV. The V gene lost 2 bases and the J gene lost 0 bases, with 11 bases spanning the gap. This CDR3 comprises 15 residues. This clone is a singleton in its sample. The target antigen is unknown. PCR used 60 Vbeta primers and 13 Jbeta primers. TCRdb's table, derived via immunoSEQ multiplex PCR, lists solely in-frame clones and lacks some. This sample carries about 130,000 clones, roughly four fifths of them seen once, and the ten largest clones take 11%. The chain uses TRBV11-2 and TRBJ2-7; D not resolved. The TCR originated in a male donor in good health and CMV-seropositive. Sequencing was carried out using PBMCs. The CDR3 sequence: CASSLFAPSSYEQYF. The CDR3 nucleotides read TGTGCCAGCAGCTTATTCGCCCCTAGCTCCTACGAGCAGTACTTC.